The subject of this entry is one TCR beta chain. This entry is derived from a study of CXCR3-negative and CXCR3-positive naive CD8 T cells. Through 5' RACE with UMI labels, the TRB cDNA libraries were prepared. TCRdb reworked the 5' RACE reads into one entry per CDR3 protein, no DNA. Its listing shows about 39,000 distinct CDR3 sequences. Germline CDR1 and CDR2: ENHRY and SYGVKD. CDR3 length: 11 residues. The rearrangement links TRBV10-3 to TRBJ1-1; the TCRdb D gene call, TRBD1, has no DNA to confirm it. The specimen sequenced was naive CXCR3- CD8+ T cells from blood. Indicated subset: CD45RO-CCR7+CD27+CD95- naive CD8+ T cells lacking CXCR3 (TNR3-). The TCR originated in a human donor in good health. Some clones in this sample may be carry-over from other donors' samples. The CDR3 here is CAISDRPGAFF.